This T cell receptor beta chain is drawn from a study of cytotoxic CD8 clonotypes in ibrutinib-treated CLL. The study's findings and limits: Higher clonality was seen at ibrutinib response and a return toward baseline at progression.

Sequenced by immunoSEQ multiplex PCR; TCRdb stores in-frame clones only, minus some. The table has some 47,000 clones, 57% seen once; the top ten hold approximately 28%. There are 12 residues in the CDR3. Trimming shortened V by 4 bases and J by 14 bases, and 12 bases separated the two germline ends. Germline CDR1 and CDR2: SGHDN and FVKESK. Notes on this clone: Its antigen is currently unknown.

This chain links TRBV14 with TRBJ1-6; D is uncertain. The sample consisted of PBMCs, taken after 24 months of ibrutinib treatment. The receptor comes from a human donor with chronic lymphocytic leukemia. The CDR3 protein is CASSLSVGTLHF. CDR3 sequence (DNA): TGTGCCAGCAGCCTCTCGGTGGGGACCCTCCACTTT.